Listed below are T cell receptor beta chains from one sample, sequenced in a study of T-cell memory formation after mild COVID-19. In TCRdb, the 5' RACE reads were re-called with MiXCR into one record per CDR3 protein. The sample has approximately 150,000 distinct CDR3 sequences, over 10% seen once; the top ten hold more than 3%. The sample consisted of PBMCs or a T cell subset sorted from them (not recorded which). These receptors all stem from a man aged 18 to 30 who had mild COVID-19 (a few samples of this study predate the infection). Cell type and time point are not known. Each CDR3 is given with its conserved first and last residue. A D gene is named only where the DNA matches it firmly. Clone size appears in some rows only: once, few, many, or a class for an expanded clone.

cdr3_nt cdr3_aa v_call clone_size d_call j_call
TGTGCCAGCAGCTTGGGACTGCTTAGCACAGATACGCAGTATTTT CASSLGLLSTDTQYF TRBV11-2 - - TRBJ2-3
TGCAGTGCTAGAGAGGGTTCGAGGGAGCAGTTCTTC CSAREGSREQFF TRBV20-1 many - TRBJ2-1
TGTGCCATCAGTGAGGCAGTGAACACCGGGGAGCTGTTTTTT CAISEAVNTGELFF TRBV10-3 - - TRBJ2-2
TGTGCCAGCAGCTTAGGGGGTTTGACTGAAGCTTTCTTT CASSLGGLTEAFF TRBV11-2 - - TRBJ1-1
TGTGCCAGCAGCCGGGGGGGAAGCTCCTACAATGAGCAGTTCTTC CASSRGGSSYNEQFF TRBV7-3 many TRBD2 TRBJ2-1
TGTGCCAGCAGTCGCAGGGGCACTGGGGCCAACGTCCTGACTTTC CASSRRGTGANVLTF TRBV6-2/TRBV6-3 - - TRBJ2-6
TGTGCCAGCAGTGATCCGAGGGGCGGCTACACCTTC CASSDPRGGYTF TRBV6-1 - - TRBJ1-2
TGTGCCAGCAGCCATACCTCGTATGGTGTCGGGGCGTACGAGCAGTACTTC CASSHTSYGVGAYEQYF TRBV3-1 - - TRBJ2-7
TGTGCCACCAGCAGGTCAGATAGCGAGGCGAGCTACACCTTC CATSRSDSEASYTF TRBV15 - - TRBJ1-2
TGTGCCAGCAGTTACTGGGACAGCCAAGAGACCCAGTACTTC CASSYWDSQETQYF TRBV6-5 few TRBD1 TRBJ2-5
TGTGCCAGCAGTTACTCCCCGCCCGAGCAGTACTTC CASSYSPPEQYF TRBV6-6 few - TRBJ2-7
TGTGCCAGCAGCCATCCCGGCAGGGTAGGCGAAAAACTGTTTTTT CASSHPGRVGEKLFF TRBV4-2 - - TRBJ1-4
TGTGCCAGCAGCCCTGCTGAAGCTTTCTTT CASSPAEAFF TRBV7-2 - - TRBJ1-1
TGTGCCAGTAGTATGGACGTTCCGGGAGTGGTTAATGAAAAACTGTTTTTT CASSMDVPGVVNEKLFF TRBV19 few - TRBJ1-4
TGTGCCAGCAGCTCCTCCGCCGGCGCCCTACAGAATGAGCAGTTCTTC CASSSSAGALQNEQFF TRBV7-2 many - TRBJ2-1
TGTGCCAGCAGGACTCCGGGACAGGGGTATGGCTACACCTTC CASRTPGQGYGYTF TRBV6-2/TRBV6-3 few TRBD1 TRBJ1-2
TGCGCCAGCAGCCAAGCCTGGACAGGGACCTATGGCTACACCTTC CASSQAWTGTYGYTF TRBV4-1 - TRBD1 TRBJ1-2
TGCAGCGTTGGGAGGGGTGGAAATGAGCAGTTCTTC CSVGRGGNEQFF TRBV29-1 many - TRBJ2-1
TGCGCCAGCAGCCAAGATACCAGCGGGGGGGCCATGGATACGCAGTATTTT CASSQDTSGGAMDTQYF TRBV4-3 many TRBD2 TRBJ2-3
TGTGCCAGCAGTCCCAGGGATTTGGAGCCCCAGCATTTT CASSPRDLEPQHF TRBV12-3/TRBV12-4 - - TRBJ1-5
TGTGCCACCAGCAGCCGACAGGGCCTAAGCTCCTACGAGCAGTACTTC CATSSRQGLSSYEQYF TRBV15 few TRBD1 TRBJ2-7
TGCGCCAGCAGCCAGGACAGGATGAACACTGAAGCTTTCTTT CASSQDRMNTEAFF TRBV5-1 few TRBD1 TRBJ1-1
TGTGCCAGCAGACCGCCACAGGGGCTGGGCACTGAAGCTTTCTTT CASRPPQGLGTEAFF TRBV9 - TRBD1 TRBJ1-1
TGCGCCAGCAGCTTGTTTAGCGGGGGGGCCTACGAGCAGTACTTC CASSLFSGGAYEQYF TRBV5-1 - TRBD2 TRBJ2-7
TGTGCCAGCAGCTTAGTTCCACGGGGGGGCACAGATACGCAGTATTTT CASSLVPRGGTDTQYF TRBV7-6 - TRBD2 TRBJ2-3
TGCGCCAGCAGCCAAGTTGCCAATGAGCAGTTCTTC CASSQVANEQFF TRBV4-3 - - TRBJ2-1
TGCGCCAGCAGCTTTGTAGGGAACACTGAAGCTTTCTTT CASSFVGNTEAFF TRBV5-1 few - TRBJ1-1
TGCAGCGTTGAAGACAGATACTCCTACAATGAGCAGTTCTTC CSVEDRYSYNEQFF TRBV29-1 many - TRBJ2-1
TGTGCCAGCAGCGCCGGGTTTGGCGGGAGCTACGGTTATGGCTACACCTTC CASSAGFGGSYGYGYTF TRBV7-9 - - TRBJ1-2
TGTGCCAGCAGTTCCCGAGGGGAGGGGGATACTGAAGCTTTCTTT CASSSRGEGDTEAFF TRBV6-5 - - TRBJ1-1
TGTGCCAGCTCACCATCGCCAACGCAAGAGACCCAGTACTTC CASSPSPTQETQYF TRBV18 - - TRBJ2-5
TGTGCCATCCCGGGACCGAGCACAGATACGCAGTATTTT CAIPGPSTDTQYF TRBV12-3/TRBV12-4 few - TRBJ2-3
TGTGCCAGCAGCCCCCGGGCAGGGATTGTTGAAGCTTTCTTT CASSPRAGIVEAFF TRBV3-1 - - TRBJ1-1
TGCAGTGCTCCCGACGGCATGAACACTGAAGCTTTCTTT CSAPDGMNTEAFF TRBV20-1 few - TRBJ1-1
TGTGCCAGCAGTTCGGCGGGGGGGCAGGGAGATACGCAGTATTTT CASSSAGGQGDTQYF TRBV28 - TRBD2 TRBJ2-3
TGTGCCAGCAGCCCCGGGACAAGGGCGTCAGAGACCCAGTACTTC CASSPGTRASETQYF TRBV7-3 few - TRBJ2-5
TGTGCCAGCAGTGCAGACAGTAGCTCTGGAAACACCATATATTTT CASSADSSSGNTIYF TRBV12-3/TRBV12-4 - - TRBJ1-3
TGCGCCAGCAGCTGGCGGGACCTCACAGATACGCAGTATTTT CASSWRDLTDTQYF TRBV5-1 many - TRBJ2-3
TGCGCCAGCAGCCAAGGTGACCGCGCCGGAAAACTGTTTTTT CASSQGDRAGKLFF TRBV4-3 - - TRBJ1-4
TGTGCCAGCAGCACCGGGACTAGCTCCTACAATGAGCAGTTCTTC CASSTGTSSYNEQFF TRBV4-2 - TRBD2 TRBJ2-1
TGCGCCAGCAGTGAGCGGCTAGCGGGGAGTAACTACGAGCAGTACTTC CASSERLAGSNYEQYF TRBV10-1 few TRBD2 TRBJ2-7
TGCAGTGCTAGACCCAGGAATGAAAAACTGTTTTTT CSARPRNEKLFF TRBV20-1 - - TRBJ1-4
TGTGCCAGCCGGGGCAGCTCCTACAATGAGCAGTTCTTC CASRGSSYNEQFF TRBV12-3/TRBV12-4 - - TRBJ2-1
TGTGCCAGCACCCCCGGGAGCTTTGGAGGCTACACCTTC CASTPGSFGGYTF TRBV12-3/TRBV12-4 - - TRBJ1-2
TGTGCCAGCAGTCGTCAGGGATCCGGCTACGAGCAGTACTTC CASSRQGSGYEQYF TRBV7-2 - - TRBJ2-7
TGTGCCAGCAGTTCGGCTGGTACAGGAGACTATCAGCCCCAGCATTTT CASSSAGTGDYQPQHF TRBV28 - - TRBJ1-5
TGTGCCAGCAGCACCCGACAGGGAGTCACCGGGGAGCTGTTTTTT CASSTRQGVTGELFF TRBV11-2 - TRBD1 TRBJ2-2
TGTGCCAGCAGCCCAATCCAGGGTTATGGCTACACCTTC CASSPIQGYGYTF TRBV7-6 - - TRBJ1-2
TGTGCCAGCAGCCGCGGACTAGTCTTACGCACAGATACGCAGTATTTT CASSRGLVLRTDTQYF TRBV6-2/TRBV6-3 - TRBD2 TRBJ2-3
TGTGCCAGCAGCTTAACAGGGGGCGGTGTTGAAAAACTGTTTTTT CASSLTGGGVEKLFF TRBV5-4 - TRBD1 TRBJ1-4
TGCGCCAGCAGCTTTGATGCGGCCAACTATGGCTACACCTTC CASSFDAANYGYTF TRBV5-1 - - TRBJ1-2
TGCAGTGCTAGCAGGGGGCGCGGGACTGAAGCTTTCTTT CSASRGRGTEAFF TRBV20-1 few TRBD1 TRBJ1-1
TGTGCCAGCAGCCAGGGTAGGGGAGGCAATGAAAAACTGTTTTTT CASSQGRGGNEKLFF TRBV4-2 - - TRBJ1-4